This record covers a single T cell receptor (beta chain). The antigen is undetermined. The CDR3 is 14 amino acids. After removal of 4 bases from V and 7 bases from J, the junction contained 4 bases not matched to a gene. The source of the sample is a study of vaccination and CD4 T cells after COVID-19. About the study: Post-COVID samples were collected a median roughly 93 days following diagnosis, spanning 35 to 161. Overall study findings and caveats: 304 of 307 vaccine-specific clones from convalescent patients were spike mono-reactive.

TCRdb reprocessed the PCR reads with MiXCR, giving one entry per CDR3 protein. The data show about 21,000 distinct CDR3 sequences, with about 57% seen just once and 0.8% to 1% held by the top ten. V usage is TRBV12-3 or TRBV12-4 and J usage is TRBJ2-2, with TRBD1 matching 9 bases. The clonotype originates from a human donor who had recovered from COVID-19. The sequences come from CD4+ T cells from blood, collected before SARS-CoV-2 vaccination. The CDR3 sequence is CASSSQGANGELFF. Here the CDR3 DNA reads TGTGCCAGCAGTTCACAGGGGGCGAACGGGGAGCTGTTTTTT.